Reported below is one T cell receptor beta chain. What it recognizes is unknown. The source of the sample is a study of cytomegalovirus exposure and HLA in healthy donors. Notes on the study in general: What TCR beta sequences reportedly achieved was accurate prediction of HLA-A and HLA-B alleles in most subjects.

Germline V gene data show CDR1 as LNHDA and CDR2 as SQIVND (reference sequence). The CDR3 sequence is 17 residues long. V was pared by 5 bases and J by 0 bases, with 16 bases between. PCR was performed using 60 Vbeta and 13 Jbeta primers. Using immunoSEQ multiplex PCR, the repertoire was profiled, and TCRdb retains in-frame clones only, with some absent. The profile shows 150,000 to 200,000 clones, roughly 72% of them singletons. The sequence came from a woman aged 35 to 49 in good health and CMV-seronegative. Sequencing input: PBMCs. The J gene is TRBJ1-4, the V gene TRBV19; tentative D call: TRBD1 (6 bases). DNA for the CDR3: TGTGCCAGTAGTCCAGGGGCACGAGGGGCAACTAATGAAAAACTGTTTTTT. This encodes CASSPGARGATNEKLFF. Drawing the rest from reference TRBV19 and TRBJ1-4, the complete variable domain is DGGITQSPKYLFRKEGQNVTLSCEQNLNHDAMYWYRQDPGQGLRLIYYSQIVNDFQKGDIAEGYSVSREKKESFPLTVTSAQKNPTAFYLCASSPGARGATNEKLFFGSGTQLSVL.